The rows below give T cell receptor beta chains drawn from one sample of a study of CD4 T cells in relation to SARS-CoV-2 and coronaviruses. Assay used: immunoSEQ multiplex PCR; TCRdb lists only in-frame clones, some missing. In the table there are some 65,000 clones, about 89% of which are singletons. The sample consisted of memory CD4+ T cells from PBMCs. All receptors derive from a human donor in good health. CDR3s include the opening cysteine and the closing phenylalanine or tryptophan. Each record gives: CDR3 protein, CDR3 DNA, D gene, J gene, V gene, clone size. A D gene is named only where the DNA matches it firmly. The size of a clone is reported for some rows only, either as once, few or many, or as a class for expanded clones.

CDR3aa: CASSLDLRSYEQYF; CDR3nt: TGCGCCAGCAGCTTGGATCTACGCTCCTACGAGCAGTACTTC; d_gene: -; j_gene: TRBJ2-7; v_gene: TRBV5-1; abundance: -
CDR3aa: CASSRQGVYEQFF; CDR3nt: TGTGCCAGCAGTCGCCAGGGTGTTTATGAGCAGTTCTTC; d_gene: -; j_gene: TRBJ2-1; v_gene: TRBV28; abundance: -
CDR3aa: CAWSRRGQQPQHF; CDR3nt: TGTGCCTGGAGTCGAAGGGGGCAACAGCCCCAGCATTTT; d_gene: TRBD1; j_gene: TRBJ1-5; v_gene: TRBV30; abundance: -
CDR3aa: CASSVVGTSGGIYNEQFF; CDR3nt: TGTGCCAGCAGCGTAGTGGGAACTAGCGGGGGGATTTACAATGAGCAGTTCTTC; d_gene: TRBD2; j_gene: TRBJ2-1; v_gene: TRBV9; abundance: -
CDR3aa: CASSPRLAGYNEQFF; CDR3nt: TGTGCCAGCAGCCCGCGACTAGCGGGGTACAATGAGCAGTTCTTC; d_gene: TRBD2; j_gene: TRBJ2-1; v_gene: TRBV11-2; abundance: -
CDR3aa: CASSSRGATGELFF; CDR3nt: TGTGCCAGCAGCTCCAGGGGCGCCACCGGGGAGCTGTTTTTT; d_gene: -; j_gene: TRBJ2-2; v_gene: TRBV3-1/TRBV3-2; abundance: -
CDR3aa: CASSHRDTYGYTF; CDR3nt: TGTGCCAGCAGCCACAGGGATACCTATGGCTACACCTTC; d_gene: -; j_gene: TRBJ1-2; v_gene: TRBV11-2; abundance: -
CDR3aa: CASSYSNYNSPLHF; CDR3nt: TGTGCCAGCAGTTACAGTAACTATAATTCACCCCTCCACTTT; d_gene: -; j_gene: TRBJ1-6; v_gene: TRBV6-5; abundance: -
CDR3aa: CASSFRLAGFHYEQYF; CDR3nt: TGTGCCAGCAGCTTTAGACTAGCGGGGTTCCACTACGAGCAGTACTTC; d_gene: TRBD2; j_gene: TRBJ2-7; v_gene: TRBV7-8; abundance: -
CDR3aa: CASSSTRAHSTGELFF; CDR3nt: TGTGCCAGCAGCTCCACTCGGGCCCACAGCACCGGGGAGCTGTTTTTT; d_gene: -; j_gene: TRBJ2-2; v_gene: TRBV7-3; abundance: -
CDR3aa: CASSPRGPAQETQYF; CDR3nt: TGTGCCAGTAGTCCCCGCGGTCCGGCACAAGAGACCCAGTACTTC; d_gene: -; j_gene: TRBJ2-5; v_gene: TRBV19; abundance: -
CDR3aa: CASSLAQQGAAGELFF; CDR3nt: TGTGCCAGCAGCTTGGCTCAACAGGGGGCCGCCGGGGAGCTGTTTTTT; d_gene: TRBD1; j_gene: TRBJ2-2; v_gene: TRBV5-4; abundance: -
CDR3aa: CASGRGGYEQYF; CDR3nt: TGTGCCAGCGGCAGGGGGGGCTACGAGCAGTACTTC; d_gene: -; j_gene: TRBJ2-7; v_gene: TRBV6-5; abundance: -
CDR3aa: CASSVAPRQGNEQFF; CDR3nt: TGTGCCAGCAGCGTAGCTCCGAGACAGGGGAATGAGCAGTTCTTC; d_gene: TRBD1; j_gene: TRBJ2-1; v_gene: TRBV9; abundance: -
CDR3aa: CASSFRQGARNEQFF; CDR3nt: TGTGCCAGCAGCTTCCGACAGGGGGCTCGGAATGAGCAGTTCTTC; d_gene: TRBD1; j_gene: TRBJ2-1; v_gene: TRBV5-4; abundance: -
CDR3aa: CASSLKAGGGVKQFF; CDR3nt: TGTGCCAGCAGCTTAAAGGCAGGGGGCGGAGTGAAGCAGTTCTTC; d_gene: TRBD1; j_gene: TRBJ2-1; v_gene: TRBV7-2; abundance: -
CDR3aa: CASSPLAGGETQYF; CDR3nt: TGCGCCAGCAGCCCGCTAGCGGGAGGGGAGACCCAGTACTTC; d_gene: TRBD2; j_gene: TRBJ2-5; v_gene: TRBV5-1; abundance: -
CDR3aa: CASPNGQPQHF; CDR3nt: TGTGCCAGCCCTAATGGTCAGCCCCAGCATTTT; d_gene: -; j_gene: TRBJ1-5; v_gene: TRBV18; abundance: -
CDR3aa: CASSEQGTEDNYGYTF; CDR3nt: TGTGCCAGCTCAGAACAGGGGACAGAAGATAACTATGGCTACACCTTC; d_gene: TRBD1; j_gene: TRBJ1-2; v_gene: TRBV18; abundance: -
CDR3aa: CATRQTLGDSYNEQFF; CDR3nt: TGTGCCACCAGGCAGACATTGGGGGACTCCTACAATGAGCAGTTCTTC; d_gene: -; j_gene: TRBJ2-1; v_gene: TRBV15; abundance: -
CDR3aa: CAWSLPTGTSGQPQHF; CDR3nt: TGTGCCTGGAGCCTACCAACCGGGACATCCGGGCAGCCCCAGCATTTT; d_gene: -; j_gene: TRBJ1-5; v_gene: TRBV30; abundance: -
CDR3aa: CASSLYNEQFF; CDR3nt: TGTGCCAGCAGTTTATACAATGAGCAGTTCTTC; d_gene: -; j_gene: TRBJ2-1; v_gene: TRBV12-3/TRBV12-4; abundance: -
CDR3aa: CASSIGDRDRLNTEAFF; CDR3nt: TGTGCCAGTAGTATAGGCGACCGGGACAGATTGAACACTGAAGCTTTCTTT; d_gene: TRBD1; j_gene: TRBJ1-1; v_gene: TRBV19; abundance: -
CDR3aa: CASSPWTGVMEQYF; CDR3nt: TGTGCCAGCAGTCCATGGACGGGAGTGATGGAGCAGTACTTC; d_gene: -; j_gene: TRBJ2-7; v_gene: TRBV28; abundance: -
CDR3aa: CASSTGLADDYEQYF; CDR3nt: TGCGCCAGCAGCACGGGACTAGCGGATGACTACGAGCAGTACTTC; d_gene: TRBD2; j_gene: TRBJ2-7; v_gene: TRBV5-1; abundance: -
CDR3aa: CAIRGQGWTYEQYF; CDR3nt: TGTGCCATCAGGGGACAGGGTTGGACCTACGAGCAGTACTTC; d_gene: TRBD1; j_gene: TRBJ2-7; v_gene: TRBV10-3; abundance: -
CDR3aa: CAISTESGIGTFF; CDR3nt: TGTGCCATCAGTACTGAGTCAGGGATAGGAACTTTCTTT; d_gene: -; j_gene: TRBJ1-1; v_gene: TRBV10-3; abundance: -
CDR3aa: CASSLGGTGSEKLFF; CDR3nt: TGCGCCAGCAGCTTGGGAGGGACAGGGAGTGAAAAACTGTTTTTT; d_gene: TRBD1; j_gene: TRBJ1-4; v_gene: TRBV5-1; abundance: -
CDR3aa: CASSEGGNGGYTF; CDR3nt: TGTGCCAGCAGCGAGGGGGGAAACGGTGGCTACACCTTC; d_gene: -; j_gene: TRBJ1-2; v_gene: TRBV12-3/TRBV12-4; abundance: -
CDR3aa: CSASLGPEAFF; CDR3nt: TGCAGTGCTAGTCTGGGGCCGGAAGCTTTCTTT; d_gene: -; j_gene: TRBJ1-1; v_gene: TRBV20-1; abundance: -
CDR3aa: CASSLALGSFYEQYF; CDR3nt: TGCGCCAGCAGCTTGGCGTTGGGCAGTTTCTACGAGCAGTACTTC; d_gene: -; j_gene: TRBJ2-7; v_gene: TRBV5-1; abundance: -
CDR3aa: CASSLAGRDPSQETQYF; CDR3nt: TGTGCCAGCAGCTTAGCTGGTAGGGACCCTTCCCAAGAGACCCAGTACTTC; d_gene: -; j_gene: TRBJ2-5; v_gene: TRBV7-7; abundance: -
CDR3aa: CASSMGPSSVGFF; CDR3nt: TGTGCCAGTAGTATGGGACCGTCCTCCGTGGGGTTCTTC; d_gene: -; j_gene: TRBJ2-1; v_gene: TRBV19; abundance: -
CDR3aa: CASSEEGLQETQYF; CDR3nt: TGCGCCAGCAGCGAAGAGGGACTCCAAGAGACCCAGTACTTC; d_gene: -; j_gene: TRBJ2-5; v_gene: TRBV4-1; abundance: -
CDR3aa: CASSPTTSGTNEQFF; CDR3nt: TGTGCCAGCTCACCAACGACTAGCGGGACGAATGAGCAGTTCTTC; d_gene: TRBD2; j_gene: TRBJ2-1; v_gene: TRBV18; abundance: -
CDR3aa: CASSVAGASYNEQFF; CDR3nt: TGTGCCAGCAGCGTAGCGGGAGCAAGTTACAATGAGCAGTTCTTC; d_gene: -; j_gene: TRBJ2-1; v_gene: TRBV9; abundance: -
CDR3aa: CASSEAAPPMQFF; CDR3nt: TGTGCCAGCAGTGAAGCGGCGCCTCCAATGCAGTTCTTC; d_gene: -; j_gene: TRBJ2-1; v_gene: TRBV2; abundance: -
CDR3aa: CASSDREGAAGELFF; CDR3nt: TGTGCCAGCAGCGATCGAGAGGGTGCCGCCGGGGAGCTGTTTTTT; d_gene: -; j_gene: TRBJ2-2; v_gene: TRBV9; abundance: few
CDR3aa: CASSDRDRGFYGYTF; CDR3nt: TGTGCCAGCAGTGACCGGGACAGGGGATTCTATGGCTACACCTTC; d_gene: TRBD1; j_gene: TRBJ1-2; v_gene: TRBV6-1; abundance: few
CDR3aa: CASSITGGRNTGELFF; CDR3nt: TGCGCCAGCAGCATCACAGGGGGCCGAAACACCGGGGAGCTGTTTTTT; d_gene: TRBD1; j_gene: TRBJ2-2; v_gene: TRBV5-1; abundance: -
CDR3aa: CASSPQESSYEQYF; CDR3nt: TGTGCCAGCTCACCCCAGGAGAGCTCCTACGAGCAGTACTTC; d_gene: -; j_gene: TRBJ2-7; v_gene: TRBV18; abundance: -
CDR3aa: CSAPRNTEAFF; CDR3nt: TGCAGTGCCCCGCGGAACACTGAAGCTTTCTTT; d_gene: -; j_gene: TRBJ1-1; v_gene: TRBV20-1; abundance: -
CDR3aa: CASSQSPRAGELFF; CDR3nt: TGTGCCAGCAGCCAATCCCCTAGGGCCGGGGAGCTGTTTTTT; d_gene: -; j_gene: TRBJ2-2; v_gene: TRBV3-1/TRBV3-2; abundance: -
CDR3aa: CASSRGLGGLSRETQYF; CDR3nt: TGCGCCAGCAGCCGTGGGCTCGGGGGGTTGAGCCGAGAGACCCAGTACTTC; d_gene: TRBD2; j_gene: TRBJ2-5; v_gene: TRBV4-1; abundance: -
CDR3aa: CASSLGRPNTGELFF; CDR3nt: TGCGCCAGCAGCTTGGGCAGGCCGAACACCGGGGAGCTGTTTTTT; d_gene: -; j_gene: TRBJ2-2; v_gene: TRBV5-1; abundance: -
CDR3aa: CSVFLKTRDRFPTNEKLFF; CDR3nt: TGCAGCGTTTTCCTCAAAACCCGGGACAGGTTTCCAACTAATGAAAAACTGTTTTTT; d_gene: TRBD1; j_gene: TRBJ1-4; v_gene: TRBV29-1; abundance: -
CDR3aa: CASSPGTIHYEQYF; CDR3nt: TGTGCCAGCAGCCCAGGGACTATTCACTACGAGCAGTACTTC; d_gene: TRBD2; j_gene: TRBJ2-7; v_gene: TRBV7-2; abundance: -
CDR3aa: CASSSNGGSTEAFF; CDR3nt: TGTGCCAGCAGTTCCAATGGGGGTAGCACTGAAGCTTTCTTT; d_gene: -; j_gene: TRBJ1-1; v_gene: TRBV7-3; abundance: few
CDR3aa: CASSFLGAGNTIYF; CDR3nt: TGTGCCAGCAGTTTTTTAGGAGCTGGAAACACCATATATTTT; d_gene: -; j_gene: TRBJ1-3; v_gene: TRBV28; abundance: -
CDR3aa: CASRSTGVTEAFF; CDR3nt: TGTGCCAGCAGGAGCACAGGGGTCACTGAAGCTTTCTTT; d_gene: TRBD1; j_gene: TRBJ1-1; v_gene: TRBV6-5; abundance: -
CDR3aa: CASSPRGGSQPQHF; CDR3nt: TGTGCCAGTAGTCCCAGGGGTGGGAGTCAGCCCCAGCATTTT; d_gene: -; j_gene: TRBJ1-5; v_gene: TRBV19; abundance: -
CDR3aa: CAWSVTQAGNQPQHF; CDR3nt: TGTGCCTGGAGTGTAACACAGGCCGGGAATCAGCCCCAGCATTTT; d_gene: -; j_gene: TRBJ1-5; v_gene: TRBV30; abundance: once
CDR3aa: CASSTNTGELFF; CDR3nt: TGTGCCAGTAGTACTAACACCGGGGAGCTGTTTTTT; d_gene: -; j_gene: TRBJ2-2; v_gene: TRBV19; abundance: -
CDR3aa: CASRRASNTGELFF; CDR3nt: TGTGCCAGCAGAAGGGCCTCGAACACCGGGGAGCTGTTTTTT; d_gene: -; j_gene: TRBJ2-2; v_gene: TRBV9; abundance: -
CDR3aa: CASSFGTGAYNEQFF; CDR3nt: TGTGCCAGCAGCTTCGGGACGGGGGCCTACAATGAGCAGTTCTTC; d_gene: -; j_gene: TRBJ2-1; v_gene: TRBV7-7; abundance: -
CDR3aa: CASSPGGLPVSYNSPLHF; CDR3nt: TGTGCCAGCAGTCCAGGGGGCCTTCCGGTCTCCTATAATTCACCCCTCCACTTT; d_gene: TRBD1; j_gene: TRBJ1-6; v_gene: TRBV28; abundance: -
CDR3aa: CASSFPAGAKNIQYF; CDR3nt: TGTGCCAGCAGCTTTCCAGCGGGAGCCAAAAACATTCAGTACTTC; d_gene: -; j_gene: TRBJ2-4; v_gene: TRBV5-4; abundance: -
CDR3aa: CASSLLTASLAGELFF; CDR3nt: TGTGCCAGCAGCTTACTTACGGCCTCCTTAGCCGGGGAGCTGTTTTTT; d_gene: -; j_gene: TRBJ2-2; v_gene: TRBV11-2; abundance: -
CDR3aa: CASSGSPNTGELFF; CDR3nt: TGTGCCAGCAGCGGCAGCCCGAACACCGGGGAGCTGTTTTTT; d_gene: -; j_gene: TRBJ2-2; v_gene: TRBV27; abundance: -